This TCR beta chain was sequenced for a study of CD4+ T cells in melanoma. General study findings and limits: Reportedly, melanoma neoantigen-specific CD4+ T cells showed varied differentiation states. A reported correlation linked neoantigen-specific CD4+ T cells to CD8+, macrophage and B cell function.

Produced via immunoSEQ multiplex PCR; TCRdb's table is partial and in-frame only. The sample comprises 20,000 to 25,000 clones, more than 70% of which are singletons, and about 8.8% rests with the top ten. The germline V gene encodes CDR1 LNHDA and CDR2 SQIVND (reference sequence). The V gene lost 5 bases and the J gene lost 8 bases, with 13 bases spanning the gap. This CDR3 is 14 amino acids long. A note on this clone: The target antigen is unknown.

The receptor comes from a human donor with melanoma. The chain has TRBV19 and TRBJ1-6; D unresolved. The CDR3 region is CASSDRSLDSPLHF. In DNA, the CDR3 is TGTGCCAGTAGTGATCGGTCCTTGGATTCACCCCTCCACTTT.